The next 22 T cell receptor beta chains were all read from a single sample in a study of CD8 T cells in Susac syndrome. Random hexamers were used to reverse transcribe the RNA input (about 0.45 to 1 ug). TCRdb fed the immunoSEQ multiplex PCR reads into MiXCR, producing one record per CDR3 protein. Found here are 100,000 to 150,000 distinct CDR3 sequences, 85% to 95% of them singletons; the top ten hold approximately 0.29%. The sequencing input was CD8+ T cells from PBMCs. The receptors here all came from a human donor with multiple sclerosis.

The chain uses TRBV25-1 and TRBJ2-5, with TRBD2 as a possible D gene (5 bases). In germline, CDR1 is MGHDK, CDR2 SYGVNS. This CDR3 is 12 amino acids long. Trimming stripped 6 bases from V and 4 bases from J, with 9 bases between. The CDR3 reads CASREGRETQYF. The CDR3 nucleotides are TGTGCCAGCAGAGAGGGCCGAGAGACCCAGTACTTC.

This chain uses TRBV7-8 with TRBJ2-1; D not resolved. The CDR3 is 16 residues long. Germline V gene data show CDR1 as SGHVS and CDR2 as FQNEAQ. Trimming shortened V by 6 bases and J by 1 base, and 16 bases separated the two germline ends. In DNA form, the CDR3 reads TGTGCCAGCAGTCGTGTTGGGGAAAGATCCTACAATGAGCAGTTCTTC. It specifies CASSRVGERSYNEQFF.

This rearrangement joins TRBV4-1 to TRBJ2-7; D gene uncertain. V gave up 1 base and J gave up 6 bases, with 13 bases separating them. CDR1 and CDR2 from the germline V gene are MGHRA and YSYEKL. There are 14 residues in the CDR3. CDR3: CASSQVGDWGEQYV. Here the CDR3 DNA reads TGCGCCAGCAGCCAAGTTGGGGATTGGGGCGAGCAGTACGTC.

The rearrangement uses TRBV11-2 and TRBJ1-1; D is undetermined. Per the germline V gene, CDR1 is SGHAT and CDR2 is FQNNGV. The CDR3 loop spans 13 amino acids. The germline V and J ends were trimmed by 5 bases and 2 bases, with 9 bases remaining between them. The CDR3 spells CASSTGPNTEAFF. As DNA, the CDR3 is TGTGCCAGCAGCACCGGCCCAAACACTGAAGCTTTCTTT.

This clonotype was observed a handful of times. The chain combines TRBV27 with TRBJ1-2, with 8 bases fitting TRBD1. There are 14 residues in the CDR3. The J segment lost 4 bases and the V segment lost 5 bases, leaving 6 bases of the junction unmatched. Germline V gene lookup returns CDR1 MNHEY and CDR2 SMNVEV (reference sequence). The chain's CDR3 is CASSLAGTGYGYTF. CDR3 nucleotides: TGTGCCAGCAGTCTTGCCGGGACAGGCTATGGCTACACCTTC.

The chain couples TRBV6-5 to TRBJ1-2; D gene uncertain. CDR3 length equals 14 residues. V was clipped by 6 bases and J by 0 bases, with 11 bases between them. In germline, CDR1 is MNHEY, CDR2 SVGAGI. The CDR3 region is CASSPVEANYGYTF. The CDR3 bases are TGTGCCAGCAGCCCCGTCGAAGCTAACTATGGCTACACCTTC.

The genes are TRBV30 and TRBJ1-1; a weak D match, TRBD1 (6 bases). The CDR3 is 15 amino acids. The ends were cut back, 2 bases at V and 1 base at J, with 14 bases in the middle. Germline CDR1 GTSNPN, CDR2 SVGIG (reference sequence). The CDR3 nucleotides are TGTGCCTGGAGTCCGTACTTACAGGGGAACACTGAAGCTTTCTTT. Amino acids: CAWSPYLQGNTEAFF.

The chain combines TRBV28 with TRBJ2-6; the D gene is possibly TRBD1 (6 bases). The CDR3 extends over 17 amino acids. CDR1 is MDHEN, CDR2 SYDVKM, per germline. The V end lost 8 bases, the J end lost 1 base, and 18 bases lay between the germline ends. DNA for the CDR3: TGTGCCAGCTCGTCGGCAGGGGTGCGGTCTGGGGCCAACGTCCTGACTTTC. As protein: CASSSAGVRSGANVLTF.

The CDR3 reads CASSEGQGQETQYF. The CDR3 DNA follows: TGTGCCAGTTCGGAGGGACAGGGACAAGAGACCCAGTACTTC. The chain joins TRBV19 to TRBJ2-5, with TRBD1 matching 9 bases. Losses at the gene ends were 8 bases for V and 2 bases for J; bases not matched to a gene: 6. Per the germline V gene, CDR1 is LNHDA and CDR2 is SQIVND (reference sequence). The CDR3 extends over 14 amino acids.

The chain carries TRBV9 and TRBJ2-2; TRBD2 is a possible D gene (6 bases). V was trimmed by 3 bases and J by 6 bases, leaving 18 bases between them. Per the germline V gene, CDR1 is SGDLS and CDR2 is YYNGEE. The CDR3 runs to 16 residues. The CDR3 sequence is CASSAPRLVGAGELFF. DNA of the CDR3: TGTGCCAGCAGCGCCCCACGACTAGTGGGCGCCGGGGAGCTGTTTTTT.

The chain couples TRBV5-6 to TRBJ1-5; D may be TRBD1 (5 bases). V was shortened by 5 bases and J by 6 bases, with 18 bases between the two germline ends. This CDR3 region has 15 residues. The germline gives CDR1 SGHDT, CDR2 YYEEEE. The CDR3 loop is CASSEGPYPSQPQHF. The CDR3 DNA reads as TGTGCCAGCAGTGAGGGACCCTATCCCAGTCAGCCCCAGCATTTT.

This chain connects TRBV27 to TRBJ2-3; D may be TRBD1 or TRBD2 (5 bases each). The germline gives CDR1 MNHEY, CDR2 SMNVEV (reference sequence). The V end was cut by 5 bases, the J end by 3 bases, with 15 bases between. CDR3 size: 15 residues. Here the CDR3 reads CASSHRDPRTDTQYF. CDR3 sequence (DNA): TGTGCCAGCAGTCACCGGGACCCCCGGACAGATACGCAGTATTTT.

This clonotype has only a few counts. One end of the junction fails to match germline, which may point to a read error. This rearrangement joins TRBV5-1 to TRBJ2-7; a weak D match, TRBD2 (6 bases). Germline V gives CDR1 SGHRS, CDR2 YFSETQ. The CDR3 spans 11 residues. The CDR3 protein is CASSSDYEQYF. In DNA form, the CDR3 reads TGTGCCAGCTCTAGCGACTACGAGCAGTACTTC. Filled out from reference TRBV5-1 and TRBJ2-7, the complete variable domain reads KAGVTQTPRYLIKTRGQQVTLSCSPISGHRSVSWYQQTPGQGLQFLFEYFSETQRNKGNFPGRFSGRQFSNSRSEMNVSTLELGDSALYLCASSSDYEQYFGPGTRLTVT.

This sequence joins TRBV7-9 and TRBJ2-7, with TRBD2 matching over 14 bases. In germline, CDR1 is SEHNR, CDR2 FQNEAQ (reference sequence). V trimming: 3 bases; J trimming: 5 bases; junction bases outside the gene matches: 6. This CDR3 has 16 residues. CDR3: CASSFSAGLAGDEQYV. CDR3 coding DNA: TGTGCCAGCAGCTTTTCCGCGGGACTAGCGGGAGACGAGCAGTACGTC.

The genes are TRBV7-9 and TRBJ1-2, with D hard to call. The germline V and J ends were trimmed by 4 bases and 4 bases, with 13 bases remaining between them. CDR3 length equals 14 residues. The germline CDR1 and CDR2 sequences are SEHNR and FQNEAQ (reference sequence). For the CDR3, the DNA is TGTGCCAGCAGCTCGGGCAGGATCTTCTATGGCTACACCTTC. The encoded protein is CASSSGRIFYGYTF.

The J gene is TRBJ2-7, the V gene TRBV4-2; 8 bases match TRBD2. Germline loops: CDR1 LGHNA, CDR2 YNFKEQ. This CDR3 has 19 amino acids. V trimming: 4 bases; J trimming: 3 bases; junction bases outside the gene matches: 20. CDR3: CASSRGAGGFRGGNYEQYF. The DNA for the CDR3 is TGTGCCAGCAGCCGAGGGGCCGGCGGGTTCCGGGGGGGAAACTACGAGCAGTACTTC.

The chain uses TRBV18 and TRBJ2-7; TRBD2 is a possible D gene (6 bases). CDR3 length equals 14 residues. Germline V gives CDR1 KGHSH, CDR2 LQKENI. The V end was cut by 1 base, the J end by 5 bases, with 12 bases between. The CDR3 is CASSPREELDEQYF. CDR3 bases: TGTGCCAGCTCACCACGGGAGGAGCTGGACGAGCAGTACTTC.

The V gene is TRBV12-3 or TRBV12-4, the J gene TRBJ1-1; TRBD1 agrees at 10 bases. CDR3 length: 13 amino acids. V gave up 5 bases and J gave up 5 bases; unmatched junction bases: 2. In DNA, the CDR3 is TGTGCCAGCAGTGACAGGGGGCCAACTGAAGCTTTCTTT. Its protein is CASSDRGPTEAFF.

The genes are TRBV5-1 and TRBJ2-5; 7 nucleotides align to TRBD2. Looked up from germline, CDR1 is SGHRS and CDR2 is YFSETQ. Unmatched junction bases numbered 14, after V lost 5 bases and J lost 4 bases. This CDR3 comprises 16 residues. CDR3: CASSHRPGEGLETQYF. CDR3 coding DNA: TGCGCCAGCAGTCATAGACCCGGGGAGGGCCTAGAGACCCAGTACTTC.

The CDR3 reads CATSGVGGRAQTQYF. As DNA, the CDR3 is TGTGCCACCAGTGGGGTGGGCGGGAGGGCCCAGACCCAGTACTTC. This sequence joins TRBV15 and TRBJ2-5, with 9 bases that match TRBD2. Per the germline V gene, CDR1 is LNHNV and CDR2 is YYDKDF (reference sequence). This CDR3 contains 15 residues. Germline trimming cut 6 bases from V and 6 bases from J; bases unmatched to any gene: 11.

The gene calls are TRBV15 and TRBJ1-1; D is perhaps TRBD1 (6 bases). This CDR3 has 14 residues. V lost 4 bases and J 4 bases, leaving 13 bases between the germline ends. Germline CDR1 is LNHNV and CDR2 is YYDKDF (reference sequence). The CDR3: CATSTNRELTEAFF. CDR3 bases: TGTGCCACCAGCACCAACAGGGAACTCACTGAAGCTTTCTTT. Together with reference TRBV15 and TRBJ1-1, the CDR3 gives the full variable domain: DAMVIQNPRYQVTQFGKPVTLSCSQTLNHNVMYWYQQKSSQAPKLLFHYYDKDFNNEADTPDNFQSRRPNTSFCFLDIRSPGLGDTAMYLCATSTNRELTEAFFGQGTRLTVV.

This clonotype was seen a handful of times. V is TRBV7-8 and J is TRBJ2-7; D tentatively reads TRBD1 or TRBD2 (6 bases each). Trimming left V 5 bases short and J 4 bases short, with 21 bases between. Per germline, CDR1 SGHVS and CDR2 FQNEAQ. This CDR3 is built from 16 residues. The CDR3 is CASSPRGLAGSYEQYF. DNA of the CDR3: TGTGCCAGCAGCCCGAGGGGGTTGGCGGGATCATACGAGCAGTACTTC.